This paragraph covers one T cell receptor (beta chain) sequence. This entry is derived from a study of blood T cell repertoires in COVID-19. The overall study: Sample material is recorded as cDNA or gDNA derived from T cells, B-cell-depleted T cells, or PBMCs.

Assay used: immunoSEQ multiplex PCR; TCRdb lists only in-frame clones, some missing. The data hold roughly 180,000 clones, with more than 70% observed a single time. The ends lost 1 base at V and 0 bases at J; junction bases unmatched: 7. From germline, CDR1 is GTSNPN and CDR2 SVGIG (reference sequence). The CDR3 extends over 17 amino acids. Either two negative PCRs, clearance, or symptom resolution qualified Cohort 3 donors as recovered. Sequencing was carried out using PBMCs or T cells enriched from blood (not recorded which). V gene TRBV30 combines with J gene TRBJ1-5; 9 bases line up with TRBD1. The receptor comes from a woman between 25 and 40 years old who had recovered from COVID-19. The CDR3 spells CAWSAETGGASNQPQHF. The DNA of the CDR3 is TGTGCCTGGAGTGCTGAGACAGGGGGGGCTAGCAATCAGCCCCAGCATTTT.